A selection of T cell receptor beta chains follows, all from one sample in a study of shared clonotypes between healthy human individuals. Data came from immunoSEQ multiplex PCR; TCRdb stores just in-frame clones and leaves some out. This sample has a few million clones, with roughly 95% found just once. Sample: naive CD4+ T cells sorted from blood. Receptors originate from a man between 18 and 29 years old in good health. The CDR3 runs from the conserved cysteine through the conserved F or W. Each record gives: V gene, J gene, clone size, D gene, CDR3 DNA, CDR3 protein. A D gene is named only where the DNA matches it firmly. Rows give clone size only sometimes, using once, few, many, or a class for an expanded clone.

TRBV5-4	TRBJ2-5	-	-	TGTGCCAGCAGCTGGACGGGGGCCGCAGAGACCCAGTACTTC	CASSWTGAAETQYF
TRBV9	TRBJ2-3	-	TRBD2	TGTGCCAGCAGCCAAGGGACTAGCGGGGGACCTAGCACAGATACGCAGTATTTT	CASSQGTSGGPSTDTQYF
TRBV5-1	TRBJ2-3	-	TRBD2	TGCGCCAGCAGCGTAGGGGAGGGTACGCAGTATTTT	CASSVGEGTQYF
TRBV18	TRBJ2-7	-	-	TGTGCCAGCTCACCACGGCAGTTCTACGAGCAGTACTTC	CASSPRQFYEQYF
TRBV4-3	TRBJ2-7	once	-	TGCGCCAGCAGCCAAGATCCCCGGAGGGAGCAGTACTTC	CASSQDPRREQYF
TRBV10-3	TRBJ2-3	-	TRBD2	TGTGCCATCAGGTGGGCTAGCGGCGCCACAGATACGCAGTATTTT	CAIRWASGATDTQYF
TRBV5-1	TRBJ2-3	once	-	TGCGCCAGCAGCCGCCGTCTCACAGATACGCAGTATTTT	CASSRRLTDTQYF
TRBV5-1	TRBJ2-1	-	-	TGCGCCAGCGATCAGGGAACCAGCAGGAATGAGCAGTTCTTC	CASDQGTSRNEQFF
TRBV6-1	TRBJ2-7	-	TRBD1	TGTGCCAGCACCGGGCAGGGGGCGACAGGCGAGCAGTACTTC	CASTGQGATGEQYF
TRBV7-2	TRBJ2-2	-	-	TGTGCCAGCAGCACCCGACAGCACACCGGGGAGCTGTTTTTT	CASSTRQHTGELFF
TRBV28	TRBJ1-5	-	-	TGTGCCAGCAGTTTAGGGGTTGGGGAGCGTCAGCCCCAGCATTTT	CASSLGVGERQPQHF
TRBV18	TRBJ2-7	once	TRBD1	TGTGCCAGCTCCCGGACAGGGACGGACGAGCAGTACTTC	CASSRTGTDEQYF
TRBV7-8	TRBJ1-1	-	-	TGTGCCAGCAGCTTAAGCGGCCGGAGGAACACTGAAGCTTTCTTT	CASSLSGRRNTEAFF
TRBV7-2	TRBJ2-5	-	TRBD2	TGTGCCAGCAGCAAGGGACTAGCGGTCCAAGAGACCCAGTACTTC	CASSKGLAVQETQYF
TRBV5-5	TRBJ2-5	-	-	TGTGCCAGCAGCTTGTTTATAGCGGCTCGGACGGAAGAGACCCAGTACTTC	CASSLFIAARTEETQYF
TRBV11-2	TRBJ2-2	-	-	TGTGCCAGCAGCGCATCCCTCTCCGCGGGGACCTACACCGGGGAGCTGTTTTTT	CASSASLSAGTYTGELFF
TRBV5-1	TRBJ1-3	-	-	TGCGCCAGCAAAGGGTATAACAGTGGAAACACCATATATTTT	CASKGYNSGNTIYF
TRBV5-4	TRBJ1-1	-	-	TGTGCCAGCAGCATGGGGCAGGGAAGTGAAGCTTTCTTT	CASSMGQGSEAFF
TRBV28	TRBJ1-3	-	-	TGTGCCAGCAGTCCTACAGGCTTCTCTGGAAACACCATATATTTT	CASSPTGFSGNTIYF
TRBV7-9	TRBJ2-5	-	-	TGTGCCAGCAGCCGACCAGGGAGTCAAGAGACCCAGTACTTC	CASSRPGSQETQYF
TRBV18	TRBJ1-2	-	TRBD1	TGTGCCAGCTCACCACTAGGACAGGGGGAGAACTATGGCTACACCTTC	CASSPLGQGENYGYTF
TRBV28	TRBJ1-5	-	-	TGTGCCAGCAGTGGGGGTTCTAGTGGCAATCAGCCCCAGCATTTT	CASSGGSSGNQPQHF
TRBV5-1	TRBJ2-3	-	TRBD1	TGCGCCAGCAGCTTGGCGGCAGGGGGTAGCACAGATACGCAGTATTTT	CASSLAAGGSTDTQYF
TRBV10-3	TRBJ2-1	-	-	TGTGCCATCAGTGAGACTACGCTCTACAATGAGCAGTTCTTC	CAISETTLYNEQFF
TRBV28	TRBJ2-5	-	-	TGTGCCAGCAGTTTATCCGGCTATGGGGAGACCCAGTACTTC	CASSLSGYGETQYF
TRBV4-1	TRBJ2-2	-	TRBD2	TGCGCCAGCAGCCAAGACTTCGGGGGGTATGCGAACACCGGGGAGCTGTTTTTT	CASSQDFGGYANTGELFF
TRBV10-2	TRBJ2-5	-	-	TGCGCCAGCAGTGACGTCCAAGAGACCCAGTACTTC	CASSDVQETQYF
TRBV5-1	TRBJ2-5	-	-	TGCGCCAGCAGCTTGGGAGGGTCAGGGGTCCAAGAGACCCAGTACTTC	CASSLGGSGVQETQYF
TRBV5-6	TRBJ2-7	-	-	TGTGCCAGCAGCTTGGGGGGATTGAGGAACGAGCAGTACTTC	CASSLGGLRNEQYF
TRBV28	TRBJ2-6	-	TRBD1	TGTGCCAGCAGGGCCGGGACAGGAGCCTCTGGGGCCAACGTCCTGACTTTC	CASRAGTGASGANVLTF
TRBV11-2	TRBJ1-6	-	-	TGTGCCAGCAGCTTAGGCCGAGGGGGGGTCAGGAATTCACCCCTCCACTTT	CASSLGRGGVRNSPLHF
TRBV7-2	TRBJ1-2	-	-	TGTGCCAGCAGCTTAGGAGGGTTCCACTATGGCTACACCTTC	CASSLGGFHYGYTF
TRBV28	TRBJ2-7	-	TRBD1	TGTGCCACCCGACAGGGTTTCTCCGAGCAGTACTTC	CATRQGFSEQYF
TRBV19	TRBJ1-1	-	-	TGTGCCAGTAGAAGGGAAGCGGGGAACACTGAAGCTTTCTTT	CASRREAGNTEAFF
TRBV28	TRBJ1-6	-	-	TGTGCCAGCAGTCCCCGGGACTCCTATAATTCACCCCTCCACTTT	CASSPRDSYNSPLHF
TRBV5-1	TRBJ2-2	-	-	TGCGCCAGCAGCTTGGGGGTCGACACCGGGGAGCTGTTTTTT	CASSLGVDTGELFF
TRBV5-4	TRBJ2-6	-	-	TGTGCCAGCAGCTTGGGCGGGGAGTCTGGGGCCAACGTCCTGACTTTC	CASSLGGESGANVLTF
TRBV2	TRBJ1-1	-	-	TGTGCCAGCAGTGAAAGGGGATCGGGCACTGAAGCTTTCTTT	CASSERGSGTEAFF
TRBV5-4	TRBJ2-1	-	TRBD2	TGTGCCAGCAGCTCTAGACTAGCGGAAACACTGGGTGAGCAGTTCTTC	CASSSRLAETLGEQFF
TRBV10-3	TRBJ2-1	-	-	TGTGCCATCAGTGAGGACAAACTAAGGTGGTTCTTC	CAISEDKLRWFF
TRBV7-9	TRBJ2-5	-	-	TGTGCCAGCAGCCTACGGGGGGCTACGCCAAGCTACCAAGAGACCCAGTACTTC	CASSLRGATPSYQETQYF
TRBV7-2	TRBJ1-6	-	-	TGTGCCAGCTCCGCGACCTCCGGCGGCTCACCCCTCCACTTT	CASSATSGGSPLHF
TRBV5-1	TRBJ2-1	-	TRBD2	TGCGCCAGCACCTGGATGGGGGGGAACTACAATGAGCAGTTCTTC	CASTWMGGNYNEQFF
TRBV30	TRBJ1-5	-	-	TGTGCCTGGACCCGGGATAGCAATCAGCCCCAGCATTTT	CAWTRDSNQPQHF
TRBV5-1	TRBJ2-2	-	-	TGCGCCAGCAGCCCGGAGGGGACCCTAGACACCGGGGAGCTGTTTTTT	CASSPEGTLDTGELFF